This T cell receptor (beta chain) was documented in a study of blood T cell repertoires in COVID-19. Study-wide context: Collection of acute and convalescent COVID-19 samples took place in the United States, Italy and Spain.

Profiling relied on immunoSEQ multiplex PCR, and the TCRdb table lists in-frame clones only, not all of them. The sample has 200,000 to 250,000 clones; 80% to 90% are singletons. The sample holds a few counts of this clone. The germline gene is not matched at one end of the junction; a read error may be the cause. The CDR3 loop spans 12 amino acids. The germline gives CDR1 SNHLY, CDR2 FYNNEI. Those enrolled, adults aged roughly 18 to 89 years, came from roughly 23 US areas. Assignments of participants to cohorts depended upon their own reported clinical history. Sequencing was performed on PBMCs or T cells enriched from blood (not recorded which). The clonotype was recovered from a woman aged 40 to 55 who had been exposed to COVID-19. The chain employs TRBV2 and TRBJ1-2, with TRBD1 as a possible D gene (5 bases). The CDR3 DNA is TGTGCCGGCAGCAGGGCAAACTATGGCTACACCTTC. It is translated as CAGSRANYGYTF.